One and the same sample provided the 5 T cell receptor beta chains below, sequenced in a study of T cell changes during pregnancy in multiple sclerosis. Data came from immunoSEQ multiplex PCR; TCRdb stores just in-frame clones and leaves some out. This sample has some 70,000 clones, with approximately 92% found just once. The sequenced sample was CD8+ T cells from peripheral blood mononuclear cells, obtained in the third trimester of pregnancy. These receptors all stem from a female donor in good health, enrolled as a control in a pregnancy study.

V and J are TRBV27 and TRBJ2-4, with D maybe TRBD1 (6 bases). Trimming pared 4 bases from V and 3 bases from J, leaving 16 bases between. Germline CDR1 MNHEY, CDR2 SMNVEV (reference sequence). This CDR3 is 16 amino acids long. In nucleotides, the CDR3 is TGTGCCAGCAGTTCAGGGGTGTCAACCCTCAAAAACATTCAGTACTTC. It is translated as CASSSGVSTLKNIQYF.

The V gene is TRBV14, the J gene TRBJ2-1; 8 nucleotides agree with TRBD2. The J segment lost 4 bases and the V segment lost 3 bases, leaving 11 bases of the junction unmatched. The CDR3 contains 17 residues. Germline V gene lookup returns CDR1 SGHDN and CDR2 FVKESK. The CDR3 coding sequence is TGTGCCAGCAGCCAGAGGGAACCGGGACTAGTTTACAATGAGCAGTTCTTC. Protein product: CASSQREPGLVYNEQFF.

The chain is built from TRBV21-1 and TRBJ2-7; the D call TRBD1 from the table was never checked on the DNA. TRBV21-1 has pseudogene status. The CDR3 is 12 amino acids. Here the CDR3 reads CARTGGYYEQYF. DNA of the CDR3: TGTGCCCGAACAGGGGGCTACTACGAGCAGTACTTC.

The chain joins TRBV7-9 to TRBJ1-5; possible D gene TRBD1, 5 bases. Between the trimmed V and J ends, which lost 1 base and 3 bases, there was a span of 10 bases. The CDR3 loop spans 15 amino acids. Germline loops: CDR1 SEHNR, CDR2 FQNEAQ (reference sequence). The CDR3 spells CASSLGGGFNQPQHF. As DNA, the CDR3 is TGTGCCAGCAGCTTAGGGGGGGGTTTCAATCAGCCCCAGCATTTT.

CDR3 nucleotide sequence: TGTGCCAGCAGCGTGTCGGCGGCGAGCTCCTACGAGCAGTACTTC. Translation gives CASSVSAASSYEQYF. The chain has TRBV9 and TRBJ2-7; D is undetermined. From germline, CDR1 is SGDLS and CDR2 YYNGEE. V dropped 2 bases and J dropped 0 bases, with 12 bases sitting between them. The CDR3 length is 15 residues.